This T cell receptor (beta chain) was identified in a study of T cells in Graves' hyperthyroidism and ophthalmopathy. Across the study: Prior to any treatment, at the point of initial diagnosis, peripheral blood was collected.

Hyperthyroidism had been newly diagnosed in patients aged 18 to 65, and its duration was under 2 months. From germline, CDR1 is MNHEY and CDR2 SMNVEV (reference sequence). Deletions cut 3 bases from V and 9 bases from J, with 12 bases between. The CDR3 sequence is 13 residues long. This clonotype was observed at least ten times. The TCR beta CDR3 regions underwent amplification using RNA transcripts as the source. HTBI primers were used for first-round RT-PCR of the TCR CDR3. TCRdb fed the multiplex PCR reads into MiXCR, producing one record per CDR3 protein. The data show some 200,000 distinct CDR3 sequences, 17% seen once.

Specimen: blood. V is TRBV27 and J is TRBJ2-1; tentatively, D is TRBD1 (5 bases). This receptor was obtained from a woman aged 45-59 years with Graves' hyperthyroidism. CDR3 in amino acids: CASSLARVGEQFF. CDR3 nucleotide sequence: TGTGCCAGCAGTTTGGCCAGGGTCGGTGAGCAGTTCTTC.